This T cell receptor beta chain is drawn from a study of blood T cell repertoires in COVID-19. The wider study: Italy, Spain and the United States were the sources of the convalescent and acute COVID-19 samples. In each case, the material was cDNA or gDNA derived from T cells, B-cell-depleted T cells, or PBMCs.

Clones were read by immunoSEQ multiplex PCR, and TCRdb kept only the in-frame ones, dropping some. The sample holds hundreds of thousands of clones, around 88% seen once. The CDR3 has 13 residues. The V gene's germline CDR1 is SGHNT and CDR2 YYREEE (reference sequence). V shed 3 bases and J shed 4 bases, with 10 bases lying between them. Input material: PBMCs or T cells enriched from blood (not recorded which). The chain combines TRBV5-4 with TRBJ1-2; D call uncertain. This sequence was found in a woman between 45 and 60 years old with acute COVID-19. DNA of the CDR3: TGTGCCAGCAGCTCGGGCGGGTCCTATGGCTACACCTTC. It translates to CASSSGGSYGYTF.